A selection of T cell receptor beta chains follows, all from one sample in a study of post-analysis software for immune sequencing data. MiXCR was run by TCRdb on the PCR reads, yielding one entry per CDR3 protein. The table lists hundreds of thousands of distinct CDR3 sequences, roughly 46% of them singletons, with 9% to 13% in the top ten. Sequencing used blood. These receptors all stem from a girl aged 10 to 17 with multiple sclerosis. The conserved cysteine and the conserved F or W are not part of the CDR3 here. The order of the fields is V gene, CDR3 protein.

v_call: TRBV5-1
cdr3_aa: ASSLRQGHTGELF

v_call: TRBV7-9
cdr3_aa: ASSLRSETRYSGANVLT

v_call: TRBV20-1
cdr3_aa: SARQGRNQPQH

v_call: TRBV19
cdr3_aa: ASTGTGAGQPQH

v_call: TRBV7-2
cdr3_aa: ASSLAGGRNYEQY

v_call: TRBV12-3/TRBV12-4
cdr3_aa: ASRSTGTGSNEQF

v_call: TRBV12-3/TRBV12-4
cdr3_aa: ASSFGVYYGYT

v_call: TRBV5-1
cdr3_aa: ASSLYRDRVYGYT

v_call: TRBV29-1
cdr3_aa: SVDPTGTETQY

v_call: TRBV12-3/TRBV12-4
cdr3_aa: ASSLVSGRGEQY

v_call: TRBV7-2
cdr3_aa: ASSLLGHRTNEKLF

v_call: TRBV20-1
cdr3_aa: SATRDRGNEQF

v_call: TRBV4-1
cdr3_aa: ASSQDTQY

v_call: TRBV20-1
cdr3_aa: RPQGHIELDYGYT

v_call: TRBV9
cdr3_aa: ASSVSGSRSGPTDTQY

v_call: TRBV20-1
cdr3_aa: SARDRAGRYEQY

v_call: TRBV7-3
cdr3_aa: ASSMGQGGIASGRKQF

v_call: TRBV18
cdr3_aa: ASSPRTGSPDTQY

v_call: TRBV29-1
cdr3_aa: SVLGLAGTYEQY

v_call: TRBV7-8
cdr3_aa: ASSLVIEGYEQY

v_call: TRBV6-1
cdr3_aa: ASSENRGTEAF

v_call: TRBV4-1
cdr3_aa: ASSQDFSYEQY

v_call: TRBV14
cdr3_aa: ASKELGRTMNTEAF

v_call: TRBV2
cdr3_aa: ASSFDSGSRRDTQY

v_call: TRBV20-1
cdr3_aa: SANQRNERF

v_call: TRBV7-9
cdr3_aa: ASSLGRNPPNNEQF

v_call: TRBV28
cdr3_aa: ASREFQQGAYGYT

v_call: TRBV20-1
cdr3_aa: SARMHPNIQY

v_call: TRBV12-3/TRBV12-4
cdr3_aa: ASSLRGINSNEQF

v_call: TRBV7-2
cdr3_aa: ASSPKLALPQY

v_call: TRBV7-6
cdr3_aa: ASSPMGEQY

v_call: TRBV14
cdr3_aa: ASSQAVTSGGPNEQF

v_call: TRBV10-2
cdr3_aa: ASSEVSRGGRPHNEQF

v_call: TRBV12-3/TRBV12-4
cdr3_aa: ASSLQVNTEAF

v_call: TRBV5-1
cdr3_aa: ASSFAGEGSETQY

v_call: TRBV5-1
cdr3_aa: ASSLGQGGWEQY

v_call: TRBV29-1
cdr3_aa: SVGGLAAYSYNEQF

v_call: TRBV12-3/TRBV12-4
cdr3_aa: ASSLAAQQGEQY

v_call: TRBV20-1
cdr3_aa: SARGTSGRGFQETQY